The 18 T cell receptor beta chains reported below all come from one sample, sequenced in a study of blood T cell repertoires in COVID-19. The table came from immunoSEQ multiplex PCR; TCRdb's copy has only in-frame clones and leaves some out. Found here are about 59,000 clones, 79% of them singletons; the top ten hold 3.5%. The source material was peripheral blood. Receptor source: a man aged 55 to 70 with acute or convalescent COVID-19.

The chain recombines TRBV19 with TRBJ2-6, with 8 bases fitting TRBD1. This CDR3 has 19 amino acids. The germline V gene encodes CDR1 LNHDA and CDR2 SQIVND (reference sequence). Unmatched junction bases numbered 11, after V lost 3 bases and J lost 1 base. The CDR3 DNA follows: TGTGCCAGTAGTATGGGAGACAGGGGACCCACTTCTGGGGCCAACGTCCTGACTTTC. This gives the protein CASSMGDRGPTSGANVLTF.

The rearrangement joins TRBV2 to TRBJ1-2; 7 bases map to TRBD1. J lost 4 bases, V lost 11 bases, and 10 bases had no gene match. The CDR3 totals 13 residues. Germline CDR1 SNHLY, CDR2 FYNNEI. The CDR3 bases are TGTGCCGGCCAACAGGGGCGCGGCTATGGCTACACCTTC. Translation gives CAGQQGRGYGYTF.

The chain employs TRBV2 and TRBJ1-4, with a weak D call TRBD1 (5 bases). The CDR3 loop spans 14 amino acids. The V and J ends lost 3 bases and 7 bases respectively, with 12 bases between them. CDR1 is SNHLY, CDR2 FYNNEI, per germline. CDR3 region: CASSDVRDFEKLFF. In DNA form, the CDR3 reads TGTGCCAGCAGTGATGTCAGGGATTTTGAAAAACTGTTTTTT.

This clone was found a few times. CDR3 loop: CASSVATGGNSGNTIYF. The CDR3 DNA sequence: TGTGCCAGCAGCGTAGCTACGGGAGGCAACTCTGGAAACACCATATATTTT. The V and J genes are TRBV9 and TRBJ1-3; D not resolved. Trimming shortened V by 0 bases and J by 0 bases, and 13 bases separated the two germline ends. The CDR3 is made up of 17 amino acids. Germline V gene data show CDR1 as SGDLS and CDR2 as YYNGEE.

The chain uses TRBV7-3 and TRBJ2-3; D perhaps matches TRBD2 (5 bases). Germline V lookup: CDR1 SGHTA, CDR2 FQGTGA. This CDR3 spans 14 amino acids. Trimming stripped 3 bases from V and 1 base from J, with 8 bases between. DNA of the CDR3: TGTGCCAGCAGCTTCGACGGGGGCACAGATACGCAGTATTTT. Residues: CASSFDGGTDTQYF. The full variable domain, rest sourced from reference TRBV7-3 and TRBJ2-3, is GAGVSQTPSNKVTEKGKYVELRCDPISGHTALYWYRQSLGQGPEFLIYFQGTGAADDSGLPNDRFFAVRPEGSVSTLKIQRTERGDSAVYLCASSFDGGTDTQYFGPGTRLTVL.

The chain couples TRBV5-6 to TRBJ1-4, with 8 bases fitting TRBD1. V was pared by 4 bases and J by 5 bases, with 7 bases of the junction left unmatched. CDR1 is SGHDT and CDR2 is YYEEEE in the germline V gene. This CDR3 has 15 residues. The DNA for the CDR3 is TGTGCCAGCAGCCGTTGGCAGGGGGCCAATGAAAAACTGTTTTTT. This codes for CASSRWQGANEKLFF.

V is TRBV20-1 and J is TRBJ1-5; D gene uncertain. Germline CDR1 is DFQATT and CDR2 is SNEGSKA (reference sequence). The CDR3 length is 11 residues. V was cut by 0 bases and J by 6 bases, with 3 bases left in between. The CDR3 bases are TGCAGTGCTAGAGATATTCAGCCCCAGCATTTT. Protein product: CSARDIQPQHF.

CDR3 region: CAITSGVAVKTGELFF. The CDR3 bases are TGTGCCATCACTTCCGGGGTAGCGGTTAAAACCGGGGAGCTGTTTTTT. The genes are TRBV10-3 and TRBJ2-2; perhaps TRBD2 as D (6 bases). This CDR3 contains 16 residues. Trimming took 7 bases from V and 5 from J, leaving 20 bases between them. CDR1 ENHRY and CDR2 SYGVKD come from the germline V gene.

This chain links TRBV6-5 with TRBJ1-1; 8 bases agree with TRBD1. Looked up from germline, CDR1 is MNHEY and CDR2 is SVGAGI. This CDR3 spans 13 amino acids. J lost 1 base, V lost 7 bases, and 2 bases had no gene match. In DNA, the CDR3 is TGTGCCAGCATCGACAGGGGGAACACTGAAGCTTTCTTT. This gives the protein CASIDRGNTEAFF.

CDR3 bases: TGTGCCACCAGTGATCCGACAGGAATTACGCAGTATTTT. Translated: CATSDPTGITQYF. This rearrangement joins TRBV24-1 to TRBJ2-3, with D perhaps matching TRBD1 (6 bases). The CDR3 contains 13 residues. Germline lookup yields CDR1 KGHDR and CDR2 SFDVKD. V gave up 3 bases and J gave up 8 bases, with 11 bases separating them.

The J gene is TRBJ2-5, the V gene TRBV7-2; a possible D gene is TRBD1 (5 bases). CDR1 and CDR2 (germline): SGHTA, FQGNSA. The CDR3 length is 14 residues. V was trimmed by 2 bases and J by 5 bases, leaving 12 bases between them. The CDR3 sequence: CASSLRGSSETQYF. The CDR3 bases are TGTGCCAGCAGCTTAAGGGGTTCGAGCGAGACCCAGTACTTC.

The chain carries TRBV27 and TRBJ2-2, with unresolved D. The V end was cut by 2 bases, the J end by 8 bases, with 12 bases between. CDR1 and CDR2 from the germline V gene are MNHEY and SMNVEV (reference sequence). This CDR3 is 14 amino acids long. DNA for the CDR3: TGTGCCAGCAGTTTAGCCCCATTTAGAGGGGAGCTGTTTTTT. Encoded protein: CASSLAPFRGELFF.

The rearrangement uses TRBV7-2 and TRBJ1-4; a weak D match, TRBD1 (6 bases). CDR3 length equals 13 residues. Trimming took 5 bases from V and 7 from J, leaving 11 bases between them. CDR1 and CDR2 from the germline V gene are SGHTA and FQGNSA. The CDR3 reads CASSIDRIEKLFF. Written as DNA, the CDR3 is TGTGCCAGCAGCATAGACAGGATTGAAAAACTGTTTTTT.

The chain carries TRBV18 and TRBJ2-5; 14 nucleotides match TRBD2. The CDR3 sequence is 16 residues long. V lost 1 base to trimming and J lost 4 bases; unmatched junction nucleotides: 2. Looked up from germline, CDR1 is KGHSH and CDR2 is LQKENI. The DNA for the CDR3 is TGTGCCAGCTCACCACGACTAGCGGGAGGGTTAGAGACCCAGTACTTC. Encoded protein: CASSPRLAGGLETQYF.

The rearrangement joins TRBV5-1 to TRBJ2-7; TRBD1 agrees at 9 bases. The CDR3 totals 15 residues. Trimming took 5 bases from V and 3 from J; bases not matched to a gene: 9. Germline V lookup: CDR1 SGHRS, CDR2 YFSETQ. CDR3 loop: CASRFWTGENYEQYF. The CDR3 DNA reads TGCGCCAGCAGGTTCTGGACAGGGGAAAACTACGAGCAGTACTTC.

The count of this clone is one. The chain employs TRBV19 and TRBJ2-1, with 8 bases fitting TRBD2. Per the germline V gene, CDR1 is LNHDA and CDR2 is SQIVND (reference sequence). The CDR3 sequence is 17 residues long. V was clipped by 5 bases and J by 9 bases; unmatched bases: 18. The CDR3 region has the DNA TGTGCCAGTAGTCCCTCGGGACTCCGGGGGACTAGAATTGAGCAGTTCTTC. It specifies CASSPSGLRGTRIEQFF.

The genes are TRBV7-8 and TRBJ2-7, with 10 positions matching TRBD2. The trim removed 6 bases at V and 2 bases at J, leaving 10 bases unmatched. This CDR3 contains 16 residues. CDR1 is SGHVS and CDR2 is FQNEAQ in the germline V gene. The CDR3 coding sequence is TGTGCCAGCAGTAAACGGGGGACTAGCGATACCTACGAGCAGTACTTC. It is translated as CASSKRGTSDTYEQYF.

In this sample, this clone turned up a few times. The chain uses TRBV27 and TRBJ1-2; 7 nucleotides match TRBD1. The V gene end was trimmed by 6 bases and the J gene end by 4 bases; junction bases not matched to a gene: 8. The CDR3 is 14 residues long. In germline, CDR1 is MNHEY, CDR2 SMNVEV (reference sequence). Here the CDR3 reads CASSRDSLSYGYTF. The CDR3 nucleotides are TGTGCCAGCAGCCGGGACAGCCTATCCTATGGCTACACCTTC.